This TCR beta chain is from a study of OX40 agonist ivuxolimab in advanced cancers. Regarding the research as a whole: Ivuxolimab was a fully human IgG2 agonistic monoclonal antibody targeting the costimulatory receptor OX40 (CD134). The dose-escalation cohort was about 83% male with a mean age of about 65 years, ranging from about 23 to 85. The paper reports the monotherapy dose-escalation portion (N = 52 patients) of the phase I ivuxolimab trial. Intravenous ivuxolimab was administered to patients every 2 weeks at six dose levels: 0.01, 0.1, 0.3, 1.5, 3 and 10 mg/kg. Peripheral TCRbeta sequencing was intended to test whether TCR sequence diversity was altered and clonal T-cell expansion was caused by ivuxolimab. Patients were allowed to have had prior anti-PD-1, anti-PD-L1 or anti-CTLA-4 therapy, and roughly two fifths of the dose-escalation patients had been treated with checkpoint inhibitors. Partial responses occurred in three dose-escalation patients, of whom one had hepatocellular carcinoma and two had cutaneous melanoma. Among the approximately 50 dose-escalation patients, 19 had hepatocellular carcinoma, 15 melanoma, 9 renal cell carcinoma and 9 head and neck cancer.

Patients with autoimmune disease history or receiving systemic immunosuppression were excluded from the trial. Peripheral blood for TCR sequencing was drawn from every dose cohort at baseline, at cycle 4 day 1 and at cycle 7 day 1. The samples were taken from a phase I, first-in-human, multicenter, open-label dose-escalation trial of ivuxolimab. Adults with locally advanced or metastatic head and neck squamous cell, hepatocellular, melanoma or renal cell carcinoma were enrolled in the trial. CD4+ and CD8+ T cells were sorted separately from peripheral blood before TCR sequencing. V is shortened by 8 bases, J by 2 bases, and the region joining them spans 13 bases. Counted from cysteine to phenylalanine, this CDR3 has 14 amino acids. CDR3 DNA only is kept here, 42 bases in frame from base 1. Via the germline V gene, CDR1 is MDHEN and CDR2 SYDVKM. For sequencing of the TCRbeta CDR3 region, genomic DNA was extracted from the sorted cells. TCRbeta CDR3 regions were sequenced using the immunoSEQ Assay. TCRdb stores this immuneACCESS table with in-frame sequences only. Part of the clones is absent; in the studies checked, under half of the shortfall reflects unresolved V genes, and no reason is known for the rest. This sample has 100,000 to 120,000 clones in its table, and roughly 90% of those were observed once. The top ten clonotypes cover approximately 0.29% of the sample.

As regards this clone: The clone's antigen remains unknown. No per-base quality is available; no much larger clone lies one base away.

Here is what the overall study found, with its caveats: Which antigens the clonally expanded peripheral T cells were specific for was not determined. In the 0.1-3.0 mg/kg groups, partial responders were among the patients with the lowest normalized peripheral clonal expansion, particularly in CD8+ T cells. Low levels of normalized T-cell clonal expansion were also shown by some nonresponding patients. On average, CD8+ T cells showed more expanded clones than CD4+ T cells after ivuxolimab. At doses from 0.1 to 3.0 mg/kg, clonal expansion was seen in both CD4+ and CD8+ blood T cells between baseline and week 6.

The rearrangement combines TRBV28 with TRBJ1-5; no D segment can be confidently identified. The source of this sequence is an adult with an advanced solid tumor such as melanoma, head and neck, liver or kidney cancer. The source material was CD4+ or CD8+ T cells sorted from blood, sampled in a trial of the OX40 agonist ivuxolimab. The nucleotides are TGTGCCAGCTTACAGCGGTGGGGCAATCAGCCCCAGCATTTT. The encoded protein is CASLQRWGNQPQHF.